This TCR beta chain comes out of a study of T cells in localized non-small cell lung cancer (dated by TCRdb to the early 2020s). With respect to the entire study: The study analyzed T cell repertoires of around 250 early-stage NSCLC patients, comparing tumors and uninvolved tumor-adjacent lungs. All 240 or so NSCLC patients in the cohort were treatment-naive and had localized lung tumors that were resected. A mean age of approximately 70 years was recorded for the NSCLC patients, of whom 120 to 150 were male and 107 were female. Overall results and qualifications from the work: Higher blood T cell density associated with longer overall survival, while higher adjacent-lung clonality associated with shorter survival. Because the study design was exploratory, TCR variables were selected using unadjusted p-values without false-discovery rate correction. Because multi-region sequencing of the tumors was not done, intratumor heterogeneity could not be ruled out. A median of approximately 55 of the top 100 tumor clones were detected in paired uninvolved adjacent lung, and some 29 of these tumor clones were also found among the top 100 clones of the paired uninvolved adjacent lung. Uninvolved tumor-adjacent lung showed the highest T cell clonality, higher than tumor, which suggests more focused antigenic responses in the uninvolved tumor-adjacent lung.

TCR beta CDR3 regions were sequenced from DNA using the immunoSEQ Assay. The authors' analysis ran thus. To compute T cell density, TCR beta template counts were normalized to usable DNA, which was estimated by amplifying housekeeping genes. Richness was estimated using the preseqR package, with extrapolation to 400,000 templates for PBMC samples and to 120,000 templates for tissue samples. Clonality was calculated as one minus Pielou's evenness. Tissue-enriched TCRs were identified through differential abundance testing performed on productive amino-acid clonotypes, with a minimum total count of 5 and an alpha of 0.1. The Jaccard Index and the Morisita Overlap Index were used to measure how much the repertoires overlapped between compartments. GLIPH grouped TCR beta CDR3s together with public tetramer-defined viral CDR3s, and a viral motif had to include at least three viral sequences and show V-gene enrichment. Imported from immuneACCESS, the table was reduced by TCRdb to in-frame sequences with V and J called. These copies leave out some clones; in studies compared against another copy, an unresolved V gene accounts for under half, and the cause of the remainder is not known. V, J and clone size reflect that table, while D and trimming were determined from the DNA. The sample profile shows approximately 50,000 clones; about 88% of them were found once. Clones ranked in the top ten supply roughly 2.5% of the sample.

From the cysteine up to the phenylalanine, the CDR3 has a length of 16 residues. Only CDR3 DNA is held: 48 bases, read in frame from base 1. V is trimmed back by 5 bases and J by 2 bases, and the junction contains 9 bases that no gene match accounts for. Sequences MNHEY (CDR1) and SMNVEV (CDR2) are obtained from the germline V gene (reference sequence). At diagnosis, tumor, uninvolved tumor-adjacent lung and peripheral blood were collected and then preserved as a mix of FFPE and fresh-frozen material. For TCR repertoire profiling, blood samples were analyzed in the form of peripheral blood mononuclear cells. This clone was seen just once. Its antigen is not yet known. No per-base quality is available; no much larger clone lies one base away.

The chain employs TRBV27 and TRBJ2-3; 8 central bases correspond to TRBD2. This clonotype was obtained from a man aged 35 to 70 with stage II lung adenocarcinoma. Material: PBMCs, obtained before any cancer treatment. The DNA sequence is TGTGCCAGCAGTCCCCTTGGCGGGGGGCTCACAGATACGCAGTATTTT. This translates into CASSPLGGGLTDTQYF.